Listed below are T cell receptor beta chains from one sample, sequenced in a study of shared clonotypes between healthy human individuals. Clones were sequenced by immunoSEQ multiplex PCR, and TCRdb holds only the in-frame ones, with some missing. The sample includes roughly 2.5 million clones, about 92% of them seen just once. Input material: naive CD4+ T cells sorted from blood. These receptors were collected from a man aged 18 to 29 in good health. CDR3s include the opening cysteine and the closing phenylalanine or tryptophan. Each record gives: D gene, J gene, clone size, CDR3 length, V gene, CDR3 protein, CDR3 DNA. A D gene is named only where the DNA matches it firmly. Clone size is given for some rows only: seen once, a few or many times, or a class if the clone is expanded.

D gene: .
J gene: TRBJ2-1
clone size: .
CDR3 length: 15
V gene: TRBV10-3
CDR3 protein: CATQFEDIPNNEQFF
CDR3 DNA: TGTGCCACCCAATTCGAGGACATCCCCAACAATGAGCAGTTCTTC

D gene: TRBD2
J gene: TRBJ2-3
clone size: .
CDR3 length: 15
V gene: TRBV2
CDR3 protein: CASSEGAGRTDTQYF
CDR3 DNA: TGTGCCAGCAGTGAAGGAGCGGGGCGCACAGATACGCAGTATTTT

D gene: TRBD1
J gene: TRBJ1-2
clone size: .
CDR3 length: 15
V gene: TRBV30
CDR3 protein: CAWTPLTGGNYGYTF
CDR3 DNA: TGTGCCTGGACCCCCTTGACAGGGGGCAACTATGGCTACACCTTC

D gene: .
J gene: TRBJ1-4
clone size: .
CDR3 length: 15
V gene: TRBV6-1
CDR3 protein: CASSPHRVPNEKLFF
CDR3 DNA: TGTGCCAGCAGTCCCCACCGGGTACCAAATGAAAAACTGTTTTTT

D gene: TRBD1
J gene: TRBJ1-6
clone size: .
CDR3 length: 14
V gene: TRBV7-6
CDR3 protein: CASSPGQGEGPLHF
CDR3 DNA: TGTGCCAGCAGCCCGGGACAGGGTGAGGGACCCCTCCACTTT

D gene: TRBD1
J gene: TRBJ1-6
clone size: .
CDR3 length: 15
V gene: TRBV5-1
CDR3 protein: CASSFSGTDNSPLHF
CDR3 DNA: TGCGCCAGCAGCTTCTCAGGGACAGATAATTCACCCCTCCACTTT

D gene: .
J gene: TRBJ1-5
clone size: once
CDR3 length: 13
V gene: TRBV28
CDR3 protein: CASSLRDNQPQHF
CDR3 DNA: TGTGCCAGCAGTTTAAGGGACAATCAGCCCCAGCATTTT

D gene: TRBD2
J gene: TRBJ2-4
clone size: .
CDR3 length: 18
V gene: TRBV2
CDR3 protein: CASSAASGSLVAKNIQYF
CDR3 DNA: TGTGCCAGCAGTGCGGCTAGCGGGAGCCTGGTAGCCAAAAACATTCAGTACTTC

D gene: TRBD2
J gene: TRBJ2-1
clone size: .
CDR3 length: 17
V gene: TRBV19
CDR3 protein: CASSLRTSGSSYNEQFF
CDR3 DNA: TGTGCCAGTAGTCTAAGGACTAGCGGGAGCTCCTACAATGAGCAGTTCTTC

D gene: .
J gene: TRBJ1-4
clone size: .
CDR3 length: 14
V gene: TRBV6-5
CDR3 protein: CASSYSGPGEKLFF
CDR3 DNA: TGTGCCAGCAGTTACTCGGGACCAGGCGAAAAACTGTTTTTT

D gene: .
J gene: TRBJ2-5
clone size: .
CDR3 length: 21
V gene: TRBV5-1
CDR3 protein: CASSTGTGSSGGLRGQETQYF
CDR3 DNA: TGCGCCAGCAGCACCGGGACCGGGAGTAGCGGAGGCCTTCGGGGGCAAGAGACCCAGTACTTC

D gene: .
J gene: TRBJ1-5
clone size: few
CDR3 length: 13
V gene: TRBV6-5
CDR3 protein: CASRGAGGQPQHF
CDR3 DNA: TGTGCCAGCAGAGGGGCAGGCGGTCAGCCCCAGCATTTT

D gene: TRBD1
J gene: TRBJ2-7
clone size: .
CDR3 length: 16
V gene: TRBV7-8
CDR3 protein: CASSSRLEGQTYEQYF
CDR3 DNA: TGTGCCAGCAGCTCAAGACTTGAGGGACAGACCTACGAGCAGTACTTC

D gene: .
J gene: TRBJ2-7
clone size: .
CDR3 length: 14
V gene: TRBV6-1
CDR3 protein: CASSLRGHLYEQYF
CDR3 DNA: TGTGCCAGCAGCCTACGGGGACATCTTTACGAGCAGTACTTC

D gene: TRBD2
J gene: TRBJ2-1
clone size: .
CDR3 length: 17
V gene: TRBV7-9
CDR3 protein: CASSQPGLAGGNGEQFF
CDR3 DNA: TGTGCCAGCAGCCAACCGGGACTAGCGGGAGGTAACGGTGAGCAGTTCTTC

D gene: .
J gene: TRBJ1-6
clone size: many
CDR3 length: 13
V gene: TRBV7-9
CDR3 protein: CASSPRGFSPLHF
CDR3 DNA: TGTGCCAGCAGCCCACGCGGGTTTTCACCCCTCCACTTT

D gene: .
J gene: TRBJ1-4
clone size: .
CDR3 length: 15
V gene: TRBV28
CDR3 protein: CASSLQVSGNEKLFF
CDR3 DNA: TGTGCCAGCAGTTTACAGGTCTCTGGTAATGAAAAACTGTTTTTT

D gene: TRBD1
J gene: TRBJ2-5
clone size: .
CDR3 length: 15
V gene: TRBV28
CDR3 protein: CASSHTGTVQETQYF
CDR3 DNA: TGTGCCAGCAGCCATACCGGGACAGTGCAAGAGACCCAGTACTTC

D gene: TRBD2
J gene: TRBJ2-1
clone size: .
CDR3 length: 14
V gene: TRBV2
CDR3 protein: CASRGLAGGRRQFF
CDR3 DNA: TGTGCCAGCAGGGGTCTAGCGGGAGGGCGCCGGCAGTTCTTC

D gene: TRBD1
J gene: TRBJ1-4
clone size: .
CDR3 length: 15
V gene: TRBV29-1
CDR3 protein: CSGLDTGGVGEKLFF
CDR3 DNA: TGCAGCGGACTAGATACAGGGGGAGTAGGTGAAAAACTGTTTTTT

D gene: TRBD2
J gene: TRBJ2-7
clone size: .
CDR3 length: 16
V gene: TRBV5-1
CDR3 protein: CASSLVDSGGNYEQYF
CDR3 DNA: TGCGCCAGCAGCTTGGTCGATAGCGGGGGGAACTACGAGCAGTACTTC

D gene: TRBD2
J gene: TRBJ2-5
clone size: .
CDR3 length: 13
V gene: TRBV29-1
CDR3 protein: CSGRASGGETQYF
CDR3 DNA: TGCAGCGGGCGGGCTAGCGGGGGTGAGACCCAGTACTTC

D gene: .
J gene: TRBJ2-7
clone size: .
CDR3 length: 13
V gene: TRBV7-2
CDR3 protein: CASRETGFHEQYF
CDR3 DNA: TGTGCCAGCAGAGAAACAGGGTTCCACGAGCAGTACTTC

D gene: TRBD1
J gene: TRBJ2-1
clone size: .
CDR3 length: 14
V gene: TRBV15
CDR3 protein: CATSATGIDGEQFF
CDR3 DNA: TGTGCCACCAGCGCGACAGGGATCGACGGTGAGCAGTTCTTC

D gene: TRBD1
J gene: TRBJ1-2
clone size: .
CDR3 length: 15
V gene: TRBV6-5
CDR3 protein: CASSYSGQDNYGYTF
CDR3 DNA: TGTGCCAGCAGTTACTCGGGACAGGACAACTATGGCTACACCTTC

D gene: .
J gene: TRBJ2-7
clone size: .
CDR3 length: 13
V gene: TRBV7-2
CDR3 protein: CASRPPGSYEQYF
CDR3 DNA: TGTGCCAGCCGCCCCCCGGGATCCTACGAGCAGTACTTC

D gene: TRBD2
J gene: TRBJ2-7
clone size: .
CDR3 length: 17
V gene: TRBV5-1
CDR3 protein: CASSLRLAGGISYEQYF
CDR3 DNA: TGCGCCAGCAGCCTTCGACTAGCGGGAGGGATCTCCTACGAGCAGTACTTC

D gene: TRBD1
J gene: TRBJ1-2
clone size: .
CDR3 length: 14
V gene: TRBV19
CDR3 protein: CASIMTGDNYGYTF
CDR3 DNA: TGTGCCAGTATCATGACAGGGGACAACTATGGCTACACCTTC

D gene: .
J gene: TRBJ2-6
clone size: .
CDR3 length: 13
V gene: TRBV6-1
CDR3 protein: CASSGSGANVLTF
CDR3 DNA: TGTGCCAGCAGCGGGTCTGGGGCCAACGTCCTGACTTTC

D gene: TRBD2
J gene: TRBJ2-1
clone size: .
CDR3 length: 18
V gene: TRBV9
CDR3 protein: CASSVGSSGALGYNEQFF
CDR3 DNA: TGTGCCAGCAGCGTAGGTTCTAGCGGGGCATTGGGGTACAATGAGCAGTTCTTC

D gene: TRBD1
J gene: TRBJ2-7
clone size: once
CDR3 length: 14
V gene: TRBV5-1
CDR3 protein: CASSRDRVTYEQYF
CDR3 DNA: TGCGCCAGCAGCCGGGACAGGGTGACCTACGAGCAGTACTTC

D gene: .
J gene: TRBJ2-5
clone size: .
CDR3 length: 20
V gene: TRBV30
CDR3 protein: CAWSVLPQHDRGLPQETQYF
CDR3 DNA: TGTGCCTGGAGTGTACTGCCCCAACACGATCGGGGGCTACCTCAAGAGACCCAGTACTTC

D gene: TRBD1
J gene: TRBJ2-7
clone size: .
CDR3 length: 13
V gene: TRBV7-6
CDR3 protein: CASSMDRNYEQYF
CDR3 DNA: TGTGCCAGCAGCATGGACAGGAACTACGAGCAGTACTTC

D gene: .
J gene: TRBJ2-3
clone size: .
CDR3 length: 16
V gene: TRBV19
CDR3 protein: CASSNPPGKATDTQYF
CDR3 DNA: TGTGCCAGTAGTAACCCTCCCGGGAAGGCCACAGATACGCAGTATTTT

D gene: .
J gene: TRBJ1-5
clone size: .
CDR3 length: 14
V gene: TRBV30
CDR3 protein: CAWSPRFSNQPQHF
CDR3 DNA: TGTGCCTGGAGTCCTCGATTTAGCAATCAGCCCCAGCATTTT

D gene: .
J gene: TRBJ2-7
clone size: once
CDR3 length: 15
V gene: TRBV11-2
CDR3 protein: CASSLSTAAGIKQYF
CDR3 DNA: TGTGCCAGCAGCCTATCGACAGCGGCGGGCATCAAGCAGTACTTC

D gene: .
J gene: TRBJ2-7
clone size: .
CDR3 length: 12
V gene: TRBV30
CDR3 protein: CAWGPQSYEQYF
CDR3 DNA: TGTGCCTGGGGTCCGCAGTCCTACGAGCAGTACTTC

D gene: TRBD2
J gene: TRBJ2-1
clone size: .
CDR3 length: 14
V gene: TRBV6-1
CDR3 protein: CASRLAGGYHEQFF
CDR3 DNA: TGTGCCAGCCGTTTAGCGGGAGGGTACCATGAGCAGTTCTTC

D gene: .
J gene: TRBJ2-5
clone size: .
CDR3 length: 14
V gene: TRBV18
CDR3 protein: CASSQQVEGETQYF
CDR3 DNA: TGTGCCAGCTCTCAACAGGTGGAGGGAGAGACCCAGTACTTC

D gene: .
J gene: TRBJ2-7
clone size: .
CDR3 length: 15
V gene: TRBV9
CDR3 protein: CASSEGDTGAYEQYF
CDR3 DNA: TGTGCCAGCAGCGAGGGGGACACGGGTGCCTACGAGCAGTACTTC

D gene: .
J gene: TRBJ2-1
clone size: .
CDR3 length: 14
V gene: TRBV28
CDR3 protein: CASSSRVINNEQFF
CDR3 DNA: TGTGCCAGCAGTTCCAGGGTTATTAACAATGAGCAGTTCTTC

D gene: .
J gene: TRBJ2-3
clone size: .
CDR3 length: 11
V gene: TRBV5-3
CDR3 protein: CARSLTDTQYF
CDR3 DNA: TGTGCCAGAAGCTTGACAGATACGCAGTATTTT

D gene: TRBD2
J gene: TRBJ2-1
clone size: .
CDR3 length: 15
V gene: TRBV6-5
CDR3 protein: CASSTGLAEYNEQFF
CDR3 DNA: TGTGCCAGCAGTACCGGACTAGCGGAGTACAATGAGCAGTTCTTC

D gene: TRBD1
J gene: TRBJ1-1
clone size: .
CDR3 length: 13
V gene: TRBV6-5
CDR3 protein: CASSPTGGTEAFF
CDR3 DNA: TGTGCCAGCAGCCCTACAGGGGGCACTGAAGCTTTCTTT

D gene: TRBD2
J gene: TRBJ2-1
clone size: .
CDR3 length: 14
V gene: TRBV18
CDR3 protein: CASSPAGLVNEQFF
CDR3 DNA: TGTGCCAGCTCACCGGCGGGACTAGTAAATGAGCAGTTCTTC

D gene: .
J gene: TRBJ2-5
clone size: .
CDR3 length: 15
V gene: TRBV9
CDR3 protein: CASSVEGWDQETQYF
CDR3 DNA: TGTGCCAGCAGCGTAGAGGGGTGGGACCAAGAGACCCAGTACTTC

D gene: TRBD2
J gene: TRBJ2-7
clone size: .
CDR3 length: 16
V gene: TRBV5-1
CDR3 protein: CASSLGGLAGTYEQYF
CDR3 DNA: TGCGCCAGCAGCTTGGGGGGACTAGCGGGGACCTACGAGCAGTACTTC

D gene: .
J gene: TRBJ2-7
clone size: .
CDR3 length: 15
V gene: TRBV6-5
CDR3 protein: CASSYNGLGKYEQYF
CDR3 DNA: TGTGCCAGCAGTTACAACGGACTGGGGAAATACGAGCAGTACTTC

D gene: .
J gene: TRBJ2-3
clone size: .
CDR3 length: 15
V gene: TRBV9
CDR3 protein: CASSPRGTPTDTQYF
CDR3 DNA: TGTGCCAGCAGCCCTCGGGGGACACCCACAGATACGCAGTATTTT

D gene: .
J gene: TRBJ2-6
clone size: .
CDR3 length: 15
V gene: TRBV10-2
CDR3 protein: CASSEGEAGANVLTF
CDR3 DNA: TGCGCCAGCAGTGAAGGGGAAGCTGGGGCCAACGTCCTGACTTTC

D gene: .
J gene: TRBJ1-6
clone size: .
CDR3 length: 16
V gene: TRBV5-1
CDR3 protein: CASSLAQGNYNSPLHF
CDR3 DNA: TGCGCCAGCAGTCTGGCCCAGGGAAATTATAATTCACCCCTCCACTTT

D gene: .
J gene: TRBJ1-2
clone size: .
CDR3 length: 14
V gene: TRBV7-9
CDR3 protein: CASSLETPNYGYTF
CDR3 DNA: TGTGCCAGCAGCTTAGAGACGCCTAACTATGGCTACACCTTC